This T cell receptor beta chain is drawn from a study of cytomegalovirus exposure and HLA in healthy donors. Whole-study results and caveats: No immune exposure information besides CMV serostatus was available.

60 Vbeta and 13 Jbeta primers were used in PCR. Method: immunoSEQ multiplex PCR; TCRdb's copy keeps in-frame clones and lacks some. The sample lists around 200,000 clones; 60% to 80% were seen once. Germline V gene data show CDR1 as MNHEY and CDR2 as SMNVEV (reference sequence). V lost 5 bases and J 5 bases, leaving 18 bases between the germline ends. The CDR3 runs to 15 residues. This clone appeared once. Its antigen is unidentified. Source material: PBMCs. The chain links TRBV27 to TRBJ2-5, with D tentatively TRBD2 (5 bases). This TCR was recovered from a woman aged 18 to 35 in good health and CMV-seronegative. CDR3 sequence reads: CASSPRDTRIETQYF. Here the CDR3 DNA reads TGTGCCAGCAGTCCCCGGGATACAAGGATTGAGACCCAGTACTTC.